Listed here are 3 T cell receptor beta chains from one sample, sequenced in a study of blood T cell repertoires in COVID-19. TCRdb's copy holds only in-frame clones and misses some; the assay was immunoSEQ multiplex PCR. The repertoire includes fewer than 300,000 clones, 90% of them detected once, and 1.1% sits in the top ten. The sample was PBMCs or T cells enriched from blood (not recorded which). The source of these receptors is a woman in her twenties or thirties who had recovered from COVID-19.

This sequence joins TRBV21-1 and TRBJ1-1; TRBD1 was called by the table and not checked on the DNA. TRBV21-1 is annotated as a pseudogene. This CDR3 region has 17 residues. The CDR3 coding sequence is TGTGCCAGCAGCACTACTGACAGGGCGGAAATGAACACTGAAGCTTTCTTT. Protein: CASSTTDRAEMNTEAFF.

This rearrangement joins TRBV5-1 to TRBJ1-4; TRBD1 is a possible D gene (5 bases). V was trimmed by 5 bases and J by 6 bases, leaving 11 bases between them. CDR3 length: 13 amino acids. From germline, CDR1 is SGHRS and CDR2 YFSETQ. CDR3 amino acids: CASRRGLDEKLFF. As DNA, the CDR3 is TGCGCCAGCAGAAGGGGTCTGGATGAAAAACTGTTTTTT.

The V gene is TRBV5-1, the J gene TRBJ1-2; 8 bases line up with TRBD1. The CDR3 contains 12 residues. In germline, CDR1 is SGHRS, CDR2 YFSETQ. J lost 8 bases, V lost 6 bases, and 6 bases had no gene match. CDR3 nucleotides: TGCGCCAGCAACGGACAGGGTTTAGGCTACACCTTC. Protein product: CASNGQGLGYTF.